A selection of T cell receptor beta chains follows, all from one sample in a study of T cell responses to AZD1222 COVID-19 vaccine. Repertoires were generated with immunoSEQ multiplex PCR, while TCRdb's copy carries only in-frame clones and drops some. The sample includes approximately 110,000 clones, approximately 88% seen only once; the top ten take roughly 5%. Sequences were derived from peripheral blood, sampled on day 0 of AZD1222 vaccination. Receptor source: an adult in good health. Each CDR3 is given with its conserved first and last residue. D genes are given only for firm matches. Only some rows state a clone size, as once, few, many or a class for expanded clones.

cdr3_aa,cdr3_nt,clone_size,j_call,v_call,d_call
CATSTTGELFF,TGCGCCACCTCCACCACCGGGGAGCTGTTTTTT,.,TRBJ2-2,TRBV10-2,.
CASRPDKNYGYTF,TGTGCCAGTAGACCGGATAAGAACTATGGCTACACCTTC,.,TRBJ1-2,TRBV19,.
CASSVGTGSNTEAFF,TGTGCCAGCAGCGTGGGGACAGGTTCTAACACTGAAGCTTTCTTT,.,TRBJ1-1,TRBV9,TRBD1
CASSLPGGASEAFF,TGTGCCAGCAGCTTACCAGGGGGCGCATCTGAAGCTTTCTTT,.,TRBJ1-1,TRBV11-2,TRBD1
CASSLVGLNEQFF,TGTGCCAGCAGCTTAGTCGGGCTCAATGAGCAGTTCTTC,.,TRBJ2-1,TRBV11-2,.
CASSFDGRGQPNTEAFF,TGTGCCAGCAGCTTCGACGGTCGGGGACAGCCGAACACTGAAGCTTTCTTT,once,TRBJ1-1,TRBV13,TRBD1
CATAPLAGGRSIQYF,TGTGCCACCGCCCCCCTAGCGGGGGGACGTAGCATTCAGTACTTC,.,TRBJ2-4,TRBV6-5,TRBD2
CASTIIAGGYEQFF,TGTGCCAGCACCATCATAGCGGGGGGTTATGAGCAGTTCTTC,once,TRBJ2-1,TRBV6-5,TRBD2
CASSHSETQYF,TGTGCCAGCAGCCACTCTGAGACCCAGTACTTC,once,TRBJ2-5,TRBV6-2/TRBV6-3,.
CASSQGWQQSIDGYTF,TGTGCCAGCAGCCAAGGGTGGCAGCAGTCAATTGATGGCTACACCTTC,.,TRBJ1-2,TRBV4-2,.
CASSIDGWSGGELFF,TGTGCCAGTAGTATTGACGGATGGAGTGGCGGGGAGCTGTTTTTT,.,TRBJ2-2,TRBV19,.
CASSEALLGHAGGYTF,TGTGCCAGCAGTGAAGCGCTTTTGGGACACGCGGGGGGCTACACCTTC,.,TRBJ1-2,TRBV2,.
CASSLASTYNSPLHF,TGTGCCAGCAGCTTGGCCTCGACCTATAATTCACCCCTCCACTTT,.,TRBJ1-6,TRBV5-4,.
CASSEGPGSYGYTF,TGTGCCAGCAGTGAAGGGCCAGGGTCGTATGGCTACACCTTC,.,TRBJ1-2,TRBV6-1,.
CASSGSSGGETGELFF,TGTGCCAGCAGTGGATCTAGTGGGGGTGAAACCGGGGAGCTGTTTTTT,few,TRBJ2-2,TRBV6-4,.
CASSIDQRGLAKNIQYF,TGTGCCAGTAGTATAGATCAGCGGGGCTTAGCCAAAAACATTCAGTACTTC,.,TRBJ2-4,TRBV19,TRBD2
CASNGRISNQPQHF,TGTGCCAGCAATGGACGGATTAGCAATCAGCCCCAGCATTTT,once,TRBJ1-5,TRBV2,.
CASSLARGNTEAFF,TGCGCCAGCAGCTTGGCCAGGGGGAACACTGAAGCTTTCTTT,.,TRBJ1-1,TRBV5-1,.
CASSPGGPRYEQFF,TGTGCCAGCAGCCCGGGGGGGCCTCGGTATGAGCAGTTCTTC,once,TRBJ2-1,TRBV7-2,TRBD2
CASSLDVGDRHF,TGTGCCAGCAGCTTAGATGTGGGGGACAGGCATTTT,.,TRBJ1-4,TRBV11-2,TRBD1
CASSWEYGYTF,TGTGCCAGCAGTTGGGAGTATGGCTACACCTTC,.,TRBJ1-2,TRBV12-3/TRBV12-4,.
CASSPQTAQNEKLFF,TGTGCCAGCAGCCCCCAAACAGCGCAAAATGAAAAACTGTTTTTT,.,TRBJ1-4,TRBV11-2,.
CASSVEGQGTKLFF,TGTGCCAGCAGCGTAGAGGGACAGGGGACGAAACTGTTTTTT,.,TRBJ1-4,TRBV9,TRBD1
CASSLRGLAGTDTQYF,TGTGCCAGCAGTTTACGAGGACTAGCGGGCACAGATACGCAGTATTTT,.,TRBJ2-3,TRBV6-2/TRBV6-3,TRBD2
CASSVGDLTGNTIYF,TGTGCCAGCAGCGTAGGGGACCTAACAGGAAACACCATATATTTT,.,TRBJ1-3,TRBV9,.
CASSFGAGETQYF,TGTGCCAGCAGTTTCGGGGCTGGGGAGACCCAGTACTTC,.,TRBJ2-5,TRBV28,.
CASSAVPQGNSPLHF,TGTGCCAGCAGCGCCGTCCCCCAGGGGAATTCACCCCTCCACTTT,.,TRBJ1-6,TRBV9,.
CAISGTAISGTAGYTF,TGTGCCATCAGTGGGACGGCAATTTCAGGGACGGCTGGCTACACCTTC,.,TRBJ1-2,TRBV10-3,.
CASSTVQGELFF,TGTGCCAGCAGCACCGTACAAGGGGAGCTGTTTTTT,few,TRBJ2-2,TRBV7-8,.
CASSTQGEGETQYF,TGTGCCAGCTCAACGCAGGGTGAAGGGGAGACCCAGTACTTC,.,TRBJ2-5,TRBV18,.
CASSSGQPGSPLHF,TGTGCCAGCAGCTCCGGACAGCCGGGTTCACCCCTCCACTTT,.,TRBJ1-6,TRBV11-3,.
CASKGTVLSYNSPLHF,TGTGCCAGCAAAGGGACAGTGCTCTCCTATAATTCACCCCTCCACTTT,.,TRBJ1-6,TRBV28,TRBD1
CASRPRTALNTEAFF,TGTGCCAGCAGGCCAAGGACAGCCTTGAACACTGAAGCTTTCTTT,few,TRBJ1-1,TRBV3-1/TRBV3-2,.
CASSLEETQYF,TGCGCCAGCAGCTTGGAAGAGACCCAGTACTTC,.,TRBJ2-5,TRBV5-1,.
CASSQGQDYGYTF,TGTGCCAGCAGCCAAGGACAGGACTATGGCTACACCTTC,.,TRBJ1-2,TRBV4-2,.
CASSLAGAIRGNTIYF,TGCGCCAGCAGCTTGGCCGGTGCGATAAGGGGAAACACCATATATTTT,.,TRBJ1-3,TRBV5-1,.
CASSQEVQFPEAFF,TGTGCCAGCAGCCAAGAAGTACAGTTCCCTGAAGCTTTCTTT,once,TRBJ1-1,TRBV3-1/TRBV3-2,.
CASSLAGGASYEQYF,TGTGCCAGCAGCTTAGCGGGGGGCGCGTCCTACGAGCAGTACTTC,.,TRBJ2-7,TRBV7-6,.
CASSQADGNTIYF,TGTGCCAGCTCACAGGCGGATGGAAACACCATATATTTT,.,TRBJ1-3,TRBV18,.
CASSSGQIYNEQFF,TGTGCCAGCAGCTCTGGACAGATCTACAATGAGCAGTTCTTC,.,TRBJ2-1,TRBV7-3,.
CASSVEGGAGNTIYF,TGTGCCAGCAGCGTAGAAGGCGGGGCTGGAAACACCATATATTTT,.,TRBJ1-3,TRBV9,.
CASTQGGNYGYTF,TGTGCCAGCACGCAGGGGGGAAACTATGGCTACACCTTC,.,TRBJ1-2,TRBV6-5,TRBD1
CASSLVEGNQGYTF,TGCGCCAGCAGCTTGGTGGAGGGGAATCAGGGCTACACCTTC,.,TRBJ1-2,TRBV5-1,.
CASSLASPQPQHF,TGTGCCAGCAGTTTAGCTAGTCCTCAGCCCCAGCATTTT,.,TRBJ1-5,TRBV28,.
CASSLARTYTQYF,TGTGCCAGCAGCTTAGCAAGGACCTATACCCAGTACTTC,.,TRBJ2-5,TRBV7-2,.
CASSFFPGDHEKLFF,TGTGCCAGCAGCTTCTTTCCAGGGGACCATGAAAAACTGTTTTTT,.,TRBJ1-4,TRBV7-2,.
CASSHQETQYF,TGTGCCAGCAGCCACCAAGAGACCCAGTACTTC,.,TRBJ2-5,TRBV3-1/TRBV3-2,.
CASSRDSTDTQYF,TGTGCCAGCAGCCGGGACAGCACAGATACGCAGTATTTT,.,TRBJ2-3,TRBV6-2/TRBV6-3,.
CATSDSRTGGYLMNTEAFF,TGTGCCACCAGTGATTCCCGGACAGGGGGCTACCTAATGAACACTGAAGCTTTCTTT,.,TRBJ1-1,TRBV24-1,TRBD1
CASSEDREEGYTF,TGTGCCAGCAGTGAGGACAGGGAAGAAGGCTACACCTTC,.,TRBJ1-2,TRBV2,TRBD1
CATGGGSATNEKLFF,TGTGCCACCGGAGGCGGAAGTGCAACTAATGAAAAACTGTTTTTT,few,TRBJ1-4,TRBV19,.
CASSLGSSVERRAYEQYF,TGCGCCAGCAGCTTGGGTTCTTCGGTCGAACGGAGGGCTTACGAGCAGTACTTC,.,TRBJ2-7,TRBV5-1,.
CAIGRGQDNEQFF,TGTGCCATCGGACGAGGGCAAGACAATGAGCAGTTCTTC,.,TRBJ2-1,TRBV6-5,.
CASRQGVNQPQHF,TGTGCCAGCAGACAGGGGGTCAATCAGCCCCAGCATTTT,.,TRBJ1-5,TRBV27,TRBD1
CASSQDRRVWNSPLHF,TGCGCCAGCAGCCAAGATAGGAGGGTTTGGAATTCACCCCTCCACTTT,.,TRBJ1-6,TRBV4-1,.
CASSGTRADTQYF,TGTGCCAGCAGCGGCACCAGGGCAGATACGCAGTATTTT,.,TRBJ2-3,TRBV7-8,.
CASSPRLAGDYEQYF,TGTGCCAGCAGCCCGCGACTAGCGGGGGACTACGAGCAGTACTTC,.,TRBJ2-7,TRBV7-9,TRBD2
CASTNGQGTYGYTF,TGTGCCAGTACCAATGGACAGGGGACCTATGGCTACACCTTC,.,TRBJ1-2,TRBV19,TRBD1
CASSPGTANSPLHF,TGTGCCAGCTCACCCGGGACAGCTAATTCACCCCTCCACTTT,.,TRBJ1-6,TRBV18,TRBD1
CASSSKDRGDTDTQYF,TGTGCCAGCAGTTCGAAGGACAGGGGAGACACAGATACGCAGTATTTT,.,TRBJ2-3,TRBV28,TRBD1